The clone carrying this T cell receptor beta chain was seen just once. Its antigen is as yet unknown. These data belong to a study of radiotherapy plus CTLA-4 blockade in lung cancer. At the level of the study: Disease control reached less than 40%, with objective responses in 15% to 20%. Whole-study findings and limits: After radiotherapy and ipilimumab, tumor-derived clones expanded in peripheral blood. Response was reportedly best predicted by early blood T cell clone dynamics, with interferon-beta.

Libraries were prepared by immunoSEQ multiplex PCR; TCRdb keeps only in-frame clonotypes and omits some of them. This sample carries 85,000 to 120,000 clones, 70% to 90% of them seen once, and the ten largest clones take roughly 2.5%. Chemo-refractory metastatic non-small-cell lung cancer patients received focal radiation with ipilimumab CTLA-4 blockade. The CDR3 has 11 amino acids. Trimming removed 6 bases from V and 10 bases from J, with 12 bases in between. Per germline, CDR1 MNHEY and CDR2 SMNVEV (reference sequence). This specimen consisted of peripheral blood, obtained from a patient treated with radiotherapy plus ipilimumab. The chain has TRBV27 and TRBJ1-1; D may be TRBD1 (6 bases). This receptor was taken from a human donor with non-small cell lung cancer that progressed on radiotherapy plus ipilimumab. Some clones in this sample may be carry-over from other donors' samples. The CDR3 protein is CASSNRAGAFF. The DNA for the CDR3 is TGTGCCAGCAGCAACAGGGCGGGAGCTTTCTTT.